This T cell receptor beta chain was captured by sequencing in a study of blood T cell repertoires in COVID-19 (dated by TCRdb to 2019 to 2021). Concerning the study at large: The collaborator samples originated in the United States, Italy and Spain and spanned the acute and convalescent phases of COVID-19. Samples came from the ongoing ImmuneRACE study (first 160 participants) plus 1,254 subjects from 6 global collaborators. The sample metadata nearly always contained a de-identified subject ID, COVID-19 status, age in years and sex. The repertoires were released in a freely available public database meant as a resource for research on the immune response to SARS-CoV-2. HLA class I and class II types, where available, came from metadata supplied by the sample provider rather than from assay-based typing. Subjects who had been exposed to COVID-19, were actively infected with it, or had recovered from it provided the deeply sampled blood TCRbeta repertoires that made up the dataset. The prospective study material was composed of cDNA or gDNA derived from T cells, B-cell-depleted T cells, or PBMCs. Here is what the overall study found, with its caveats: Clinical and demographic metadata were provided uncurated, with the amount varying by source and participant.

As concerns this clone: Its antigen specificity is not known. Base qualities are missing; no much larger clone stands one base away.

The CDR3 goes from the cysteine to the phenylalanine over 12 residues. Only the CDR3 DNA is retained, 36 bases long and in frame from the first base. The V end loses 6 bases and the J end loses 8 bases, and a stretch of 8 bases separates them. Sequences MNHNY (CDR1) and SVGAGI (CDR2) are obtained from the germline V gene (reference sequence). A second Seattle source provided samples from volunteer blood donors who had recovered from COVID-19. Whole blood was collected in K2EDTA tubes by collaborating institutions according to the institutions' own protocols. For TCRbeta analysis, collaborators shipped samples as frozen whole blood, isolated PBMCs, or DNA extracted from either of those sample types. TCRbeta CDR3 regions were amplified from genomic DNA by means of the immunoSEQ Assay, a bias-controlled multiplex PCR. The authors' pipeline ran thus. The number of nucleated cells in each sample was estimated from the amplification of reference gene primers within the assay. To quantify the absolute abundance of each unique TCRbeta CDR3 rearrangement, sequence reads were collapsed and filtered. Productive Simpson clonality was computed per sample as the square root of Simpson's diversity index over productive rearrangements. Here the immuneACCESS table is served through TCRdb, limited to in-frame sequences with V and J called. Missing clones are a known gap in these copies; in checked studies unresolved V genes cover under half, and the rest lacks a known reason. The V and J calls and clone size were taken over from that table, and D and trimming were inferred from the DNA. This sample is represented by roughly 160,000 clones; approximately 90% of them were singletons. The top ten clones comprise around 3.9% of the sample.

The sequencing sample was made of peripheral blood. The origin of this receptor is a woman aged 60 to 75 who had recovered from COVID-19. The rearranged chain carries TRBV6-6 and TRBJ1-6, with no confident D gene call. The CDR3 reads CASRREDSPLHF. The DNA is TGTGCCAGCAGGAGGGAGGATTCACCCCTCCACTTT.